The entry that follows covers one TCR beta chain sequence. Its specificity is not known. The CDR3 sequence is 14 residues long. The V gene's germline CDR1 is MNHEY and CDR2 SVGAGI. Trimming removed 0 bases at V and 1 base at J, with 6 bases between. This sample was taken from a study of T cell responses to AZD1222 COVID-19 vaccine. Sequencing used immunoSEQ multiplex PCR; TCRdb keeps in-frame clones, though not all of them. There are about 95,000 clones in the sample; around nine tenths occur only once, and less than 4% lies in the top ten. Study observations and caveats: Increases in Spike-specific TCR breadth and depth were seen after two AZD1222 doses.

The sample in question was peripheral blood, obtained on day 0 of AZD1222 vaccination. The chain joins TRBV6-5 to TRBJ1-2; no firm D call. The clonotype comes from an adult in good health. CDR3 region: CASSYSRSNYGYTF. CDR3 in DNA: TGTGCCAGCAGTTACTCGAGGAGTAACTATGGCTACACCTTC.